The 20 T cell receptor beta chains below all came from one sample that was sequenced in a study of blood T cell repertoires in COVID-19 (dated by TCRdb to 2020 to 2021). The method behind the library was the immunoSEQ multiplex PCR assay. Imported from immuneACCESS, the table was reduced by TCRdb to in-frame sequences with V and J called. These copies leave out some clones; in studies compared against another copy, an unresolved V gene accounts for under half, and the cause of the remainder is not known. The sample includes 350,000 or so clones, with around 89% observed a single time. The ten top clones hold about 6.8% of the sample. Sequenced sample: peripheral blood. These receptors came from a man in his late teens or twenties with active or convalescent COVID-19.

The chain uses TRBV2 and TRBJ1-5; tentatively, D is TRBD1 (6 bases). Germline V lookup: CDR1 SNHLY, CDR2 FYNNEI. The germline V and J ends were trimmed by 1 base and 7 bases, with 17 bases remaining between them. The CDR3 runs 16 residues. The CDR3 nucleotides read TGTGCCAGCAGTGAAGGTTTACAGGGAATTGCGCAGCCCCAGCATTTT. Encoded protein: CASSEGLQGIAQPQHF.

The table lists this clone with a count of one. The chain employs TRBV5-1 and TRBJ1-1; no reliable D call. V lost 3 bases and J lost 10, with 16 bases in between. CDR1 SGHRS and CDR2 YFSETQ come from the germline V gene. CDR3 length: 13 residues. DNA of the CDR3: TGCGCCAGCAGCTCAACCGGGAACGATCGAGCTTTCTTT. Protein sequence: CASSSTGNDRAFF.

Points on this clone: A much larger clone differs by one base, so this may be a read error. The sample holds other DNA sequences that translate to the same CDR3. This chain joins TRBV7-8 and TRBJ1-1, with TRBD1 as a possible D gene (5 bases). Germline V gene lookup returns CDR1 SGHVS and CDR2 FQNEAQ. This CDR3 has 13 amino acids. Trimming stripped 1 base from V and 5 bases from J, with 8 bases between. In nucleotides, the CDR3 is TGTGCCAGCAGCTTAGATCAGGGAACTGAAGCTTTCTTT. Translated, it gives CASSLDQGTEAFF.

This clone was seen only once. The chain combines TRBV6-5 with TRBJ1-4, with D unclear. The CDR3 loop spans 14 amino acids. V gave up 2 bases and J gave up 7 bases, with 11 bases separating them. The germline V gene has CDR1 MNHEY and CDR2 SVGAGI. The CDR3 DNA reads as TGTGCCAGCAGTTACAGACGACAAGGTGAAAAACTGTTTTTT. This codes for CASSYRRQGEKLFF.

The chain couples TRBV29-1 to TRBJ2-3; D unclear. Trimming left V 4 bases short and J 1 base short, with 9 bases between. CDR1 SQVTM and CDR2 ANQGSEA come from the germline V gene. The CDR3 is 13 residues long. CDR3 region: CSVGQARTDTQYF. The CDR3 DNA follows: TGCAGCGTTGGTCAGGCCCGCACAGATACGCAGTATTTT.

The chain is built from TRBV5-4 and TRBJ2-7; 7 nucleotides align to TRBD2. Germline trimming cut 4 bases from V and 2 bases from J; bases unmatched to any gene: 18. This CDR3 is built from 18 residues. Per germline, CDR1 SGHNT and CDR2 YYREEE (reference sequence). CDR3 sequence: CASSPYPPFPGGPYEQYF. In DNA form, the CDR3 reads TGTGCCAGCAGCCCCTACCCGCCTTTCCCGGGAGGACCCTACGAGCAGTACTTC.

The V gene is TRBV4-3, the J gene TRBJ1-1; no clear D gene. This CDR3 comprises 13 residues. Per the germline V gene, CDR1 is LGHNA and CDR2 is YSLEER. The V end was cut by 3 bases, the J end by 1 base, with 6 bases between. The CDR3 spells CASSHRSNTEAFF. The DNA for the CDR3 is TGCGCCAGCAGCCATAGATCGAACACTGAAGCTTTCTTT.

The CDR3 reads CASSAGTSTDTQYF. The CDR3 region has the DNA TGTGCCAGCAGTGCCGGGACTAGCACAGATACGCAGTATTTT. The rearrangement links TRBV27 to TRBJ2-3; D perhaps matches TRBD2 (6 bases). The CDR3 sequence is 14 residues long. CDR1 MNHEY and CDR2 SMNVEV come from the germline V gene (reference sequence). Trimming took off 5 bases at V and 0 bases at J, with 9 bases between the two ends.

V and J are TRBV7-2 and TRBJ1-3; D is unclear. The CDR3 consists of 14 residues. V dropped 2 bases and J dropped 3 bases, with 8 bases sitting between them. Germline CDR1 and CDR2: SGHTA and FQGNSA. CDR3 DNA: TGTGCCAGCAGCTTACTGCTCAGTGGAAACACCATATATTTT. This encodes CASSLLLSGNTIYF. Complete variable domain (other parts from reference TRBV7-2 and TRBJ1-3): GAGVSQSPSNKVTEKGKDVELRCDPISGHTALYWYRQSLGQGLEFLIYFQGNSAPDKSGLPSDRFSAERTGGSVSTLTIQRTQQEDSAVYLCASSLLLSGNTIYFGEGSWLTVV.

This chain uses TRBV11-2 with TRBJ2-1, with D maybe TRBD1 (5 bases). Germline CDR1 SGHAT, CDR2 FQNNGV. Trimming cost V 2 bases and J 7 bases, with 24 bases left between them. This CDR3 comprises 18 residues. The CDR3 is CASSLKLGELWLQNEQFF. As DNA, the CDR3 is TGTGCCAGCAGCTTAAAGCTAGGGGAATTATGGTTACAGAATGAGCAGTTCTTC. The whole variable domain, filled in from reference TRBV11-2 and TRBJ2-1, reads EAGVAQSPRYKIIEKRQSVAFWCNPISGHATLYWYQQILGQGPKLLIQFQNNGVVDDSQLPKDRFSAERLKGVDSTLKIQPAKLEDSAVYLCASSLKLGELWLQNEQFFGPGTRLTVL.

The rearrangement uses TRBV14 and TRBJ1-2; weak D call: TRBD1 (6 bases). Germline V lookup: CDR1 SGHDN, CDR2 FVKESK. The V and J ends lost 0 bases and 8 bases respectively, with 16 bases between them. The CDR3 is 15 residues long. In DNA form, the CDR3 reads TGTGCCAGCAGCCAAGACCCAGGGGCTTTTTGGGGCTACACCTTC. This encodes CASSQDPGAFWGYTF.

This sequence joins TRBV6-4 and TRBJ1-5; D is possibly TRBD1 (5 bases). The CDR3 spans 14 residues. Germline lookup yields CDR1 MRHNA and CDR2 SNTAGT. V was pared by 3 bases and J by 2 bases, with 8 bases between. In DNA, the CDR3 is TGTGCCAGCAGTGAAGGGGTTGGCAATCAGCCCCAGCATTTT. Its protein product is CASSEGVGNQPQHF.

V and J are TRBV15 and TRBJ1-5; possibly TRBD1 for D (6 bases). Germline V gene lookup returns CDR1 LNHNV and CDR2 YYDKDF (reference sequence). The length of the CDR3 is 15 residues. Trimming cost V 6 bases and J 4 bases, with 16 bases left between them. The CDR3 region has the DNA TGTGCCACCAGAGATCAGGGGAGAGGGAATCAGCCCCAGCATTTT. Translation: CATRDQGRGNQPQHF.

The chain has TRBV27 and TRBJ1-1; TRBD1 is a possible D gene (6 bases). V was pared by 4 bases and J by 4 bases, with 13 bases between. This CDR3 comprises 14 residues. Germline values: CDR1 MNHEY, CDR2 SMNVEV (reference sequence). The CDR3 nucleotides are TGTGCCAGCAGTTCCACAGGGTGGAGCACTGAAGCTTTCTTT. This codes for CASSSTGWSTEAFF.

This chain uses TRBV7-2 with TRBJ1-3; 7 bases match TRBD1. The CDR3 length is 16 residues. Germline V lookup: CDR1 SGHTA, CDR2 FQGNSA. The junction had 3 bases not matched to a gene; V was cut back by 1 base and J by 0 bases. CDR3 in DNA: TGTGCCAGCAGCTTAGTATCAGGGGGCTCTGGAAACACCATATATTTT. It encodes CASSLVSGGSGNTIYF.

The chain uses TRBV3-1 (or the pseudogene TRBV3-2) and TRBJ2-2, with D possibly matching TRBD2 (6 bases). Germline CDR1 is LGHDT and CDR2 is YNNKEL (reference sequence). The CDR3 is 15 amino acids. With 1 base removed from V and 4 bases from J, the gap between germline ends came to 10 bases. CDR3 nucleotide sequence: TGTGCCAGCAGCCAAGCCGCGGGGAGCACCGGGGAGCTGTTTTTT. Translated, it gives CASSQAAGSTGELFF.

This clone was recorded once. The rearrangement uses TRBV12-5 and TRBJ2-2, with 10 bases aligning to TRBD2. This CDR3 is built from 18 residues. Trimming took 0 bases from V and 2 from J; bases not matched to a gene: 6. Germline CDR1 is LGHNT and CDR2 is FRNRAP. The CDR3 region is CASGLVRLAGDNTGELFF. CDR3 bases: TGTGCTAGTGGTTTGGTAAGGCTAGCGGGAGATAACACCGGGGAGCTGTTTTTT.

The chain links TRBV6-2 or TRBV6-3 to TRBJ1-5; TRBD1 might be the D (6 bases). This CDR3 is built from 12 residues. Deletions cut 5 bases from V and 5 bases from J, with 7 bases between. Germline V gene sequence: CDR1 MNHEY, CDR2 SVGEGT. In DNA, the CDR3 is TGTGCCAGCAGTCCAGGGGATCAGCCCCAGCATTTT. Translation: CASSPGDQPQHF.

The chain links TRBV7-6 to TRBJ2-7; 10 nucleotides line up with TRBD1. V shed 3 bases, J shed 4 bases, and the junction held 12 bases outside the gene matches. CDR1 and CDR2 from the germline V gene are SGHVS and FNYEAQ. The length of the CDR3 is 17 residues. The DNA for the CDR3 is TGTGCCAGCAGCTTGCAATCTGGGGGGACAGGGGAGTACGAGCAGTACTTC. Protein product: CASSLQSGGTGEYEQYF. The entire variable domain, with the rest obtained from reference TRBV7-6 and TRBJ2-7, is as follows: GAGVSQSPRYKVTKRGQDVALRCDPISGHVSLYWYRQALGQGPEFLTYFNYEAQQDKSGLPNDRFSAERPEGSISTLTIQRTEQRDSAMYRCASSLQSGGTGEYEQYFGPGTRLTVT.

A few counts support this clone. One junction end does not reproduce the germline sequence, and a read error may be involved. The chain is built from TRBV27 and TRBJ2-6, with a tentative D call TRBD1 (5 bases). Germline values: CDR1 MNHEY, CDR2 SMNVEV (reference sequence). This CDR3 comprises 16 residues. CDR3 residues: CASSFLYHSGANVLTF. CDR3 DNA sequence: TGTGCCAGCAGTTTCCTGTACCACTCTGGGGCCAACGTGCTGACTTTC.